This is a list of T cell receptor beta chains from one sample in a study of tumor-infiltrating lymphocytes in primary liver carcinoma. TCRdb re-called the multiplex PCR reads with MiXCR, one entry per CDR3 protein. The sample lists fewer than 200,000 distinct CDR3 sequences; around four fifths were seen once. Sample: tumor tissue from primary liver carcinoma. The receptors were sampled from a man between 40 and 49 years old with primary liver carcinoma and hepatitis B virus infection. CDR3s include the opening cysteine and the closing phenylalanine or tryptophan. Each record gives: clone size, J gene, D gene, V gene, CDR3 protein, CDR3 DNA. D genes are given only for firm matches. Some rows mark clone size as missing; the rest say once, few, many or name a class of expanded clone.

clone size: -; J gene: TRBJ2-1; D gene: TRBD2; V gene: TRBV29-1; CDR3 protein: CSGQGPAGVSEQFF; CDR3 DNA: TGCAGCGGGCAAGGACCAGCGGGAGTAAGTGAGCAGTTCTTC
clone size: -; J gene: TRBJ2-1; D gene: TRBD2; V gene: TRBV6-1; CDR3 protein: CASSEAPSGRSINLQFF; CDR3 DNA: TGTGCCAGCAGTGAAGCGCCAAGCGGGAGGTCAATCAATTTGCAGTTCTTC
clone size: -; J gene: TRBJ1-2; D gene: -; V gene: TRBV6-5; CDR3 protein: CASRVGVNYGYIF; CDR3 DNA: TGTGCCAGTAGGGTCGGGGTCAACTATGGTTACATCTTC
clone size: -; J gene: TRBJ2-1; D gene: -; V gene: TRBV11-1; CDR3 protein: CASSFQGPDNEQFF; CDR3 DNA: TGTGCCAGCAGCTTCCAGGGACCGGACAATGAGCAGTTCTTC
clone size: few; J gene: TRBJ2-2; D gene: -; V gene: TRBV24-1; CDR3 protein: CATSPIGANTGELFF; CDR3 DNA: TGTGCCACCAGTCCTATCGGGGCGAACACCGGGGAGCTGTTTTTT
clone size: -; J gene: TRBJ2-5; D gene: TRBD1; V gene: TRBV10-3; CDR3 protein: CAISATGLGESQLF; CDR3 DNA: TGTGCCATCAGTGCGACAGGGTTGGGAGAGAGCCAGTTATTC
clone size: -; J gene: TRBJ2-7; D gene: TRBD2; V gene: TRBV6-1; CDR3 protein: CASSGCTSVIF; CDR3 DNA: TGTGCCAGCAGTGGGTGCACTAGCGTGATCTTC
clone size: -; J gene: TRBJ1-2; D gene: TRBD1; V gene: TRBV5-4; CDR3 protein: CAISTPGQGVFNYGYIF; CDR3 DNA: TGTGCCATCAGCACCCCGGGACAGGGGGTTTTTAACTATGGCTACATCTTC
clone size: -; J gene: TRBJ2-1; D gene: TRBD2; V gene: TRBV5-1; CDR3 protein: CVSSGGSGSVNEQFF; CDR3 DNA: TGCGTCAGCAGCGGGGGTAGCGGGAGTGTAAATGAACAGTTCTTC
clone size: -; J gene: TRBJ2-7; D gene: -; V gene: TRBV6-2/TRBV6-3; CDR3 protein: CVSTYHTRGYEQYF; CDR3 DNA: TGTGTCAGCACTTACCACACACGGGGCTATGAGCAGTACTTC
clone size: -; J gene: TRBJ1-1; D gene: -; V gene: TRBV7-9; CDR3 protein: CTRSLGVETEAFF; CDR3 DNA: TGTACCAGAAGCTTGGGGGTTGAAACTGAAGCTTTCTTT